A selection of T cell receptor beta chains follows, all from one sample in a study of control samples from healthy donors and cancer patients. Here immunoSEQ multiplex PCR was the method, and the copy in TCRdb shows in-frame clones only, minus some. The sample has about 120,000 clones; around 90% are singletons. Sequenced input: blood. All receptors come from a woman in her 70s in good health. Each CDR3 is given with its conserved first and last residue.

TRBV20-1	CSASGVSYGNTIYF
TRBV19	CASSDRGRSEKLFF
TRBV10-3	CAIRADRGYEQYF
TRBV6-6	CASRGSYNEQFF
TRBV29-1	CSVDQGTDTQYF
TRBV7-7	CASSPRPGGINTGELFF
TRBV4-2	CASRLPRAGGCQPQHF
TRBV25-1	CASSEYGQGHSPLHF
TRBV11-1	CASSLGASGGQYEQYF
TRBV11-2	CASSLPSGGAASETQYF
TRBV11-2	CASSLGRLETQYF
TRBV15	CATGKNTEAFF
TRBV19	CASSPLAGNTDTQYF
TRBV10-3	CAIRNQGRGGMNTEAFF
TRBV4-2	CASSQGQAEDTQYF
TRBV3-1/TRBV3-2	CASSQYGGNYGYTF
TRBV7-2	CASSPGQQETQYF
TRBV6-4	CASSEGTGSEKLFF
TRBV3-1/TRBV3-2	CASSLVTDTQYF
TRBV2	CASSTDRGTEAFF
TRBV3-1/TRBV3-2	CASSQEIGARGYTF
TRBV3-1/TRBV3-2	CASSHNGAGTEAFF
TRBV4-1	CASSQNLVKLFF
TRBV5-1	CASSSTTGGRSEQYF
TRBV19	CASSIGRSYGYTF
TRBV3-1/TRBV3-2	CASSRQLPGQGAVTEAFF
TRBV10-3	CAIPATGGGENTGELFF
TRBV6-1	CASSEETGWPPLHF
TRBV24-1	CATSGSGSSSYNEQFF
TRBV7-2	CASSLLLVEQFF
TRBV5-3	CARSPGTGGLTVEAFF
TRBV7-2	CASSQKWTGAGNTIYF
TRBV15	CATSRDRTGAGTEAFF
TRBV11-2	CATRYREAGSGGAFF
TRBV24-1	CATSDRTGSNTGELFF
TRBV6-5	CASSYSFGGVSDEQYF
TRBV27	CASSLFSGGNQPQHF
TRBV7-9	CASRDWTVQAEAFF
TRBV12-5	CASGGETQYF
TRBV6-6	CASSYSSSNQPQHF
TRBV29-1	CSVAQSLGGNEQFF
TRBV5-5	CASSWGQGFTGELFF
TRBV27	CASSLHGKTYEQYF
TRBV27	CASSRRGPYGYTF
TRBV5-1	CASRTGLAGSDTQYF
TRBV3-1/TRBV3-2	CASSQGQGKAFF
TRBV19	CASRPYSNQPQHF
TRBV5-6	CASSLASSRVEAFF
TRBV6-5	CASSRGATGNYGYTF
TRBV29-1	CSVGDSGYGYTF